This T cell receptor (beta chain) was identified in a study of cytomegalovirus exposure and HLA in healthy donors. J lost 2 bases, V lost 2 bases, and 1 base had no gene match. This CDR3 has 14 residues. The germline gives CDR1 SGHDT, CDR2 YYEEEE. Regarding this clone: Its antigen is not known.

Study results and caveats: Some TCR beta chains (about 170 of them) were listed as cytomegalovirus-associated. Most subjects had HLA-A and HLA-B alleles reportedly predicted accurately by TCR beta sequences.

PCR amplification relied on 60 Vbeta primers (plus 13 Jbeta primers). TCRdb's copy holds only in-frame clones and misses some; the assay was immunoSEQ multiplex PCR. The table lists 150,000 to 200,000 clones, 80% of them singletons. The receptor's source is a young man in good health and CMV-seropositive. The chain couples TRBV5-6 to TRBJ2-1, with 7 bases matching TRBD1. The sample comprised PBMCs. The CDR3 region is CASSFGTAYNEQFF. In nucleotides, the CDR3 is TGTGCCAGCAGCTTCGGGACAGCCTACAATGAGCAGTTCTTC.